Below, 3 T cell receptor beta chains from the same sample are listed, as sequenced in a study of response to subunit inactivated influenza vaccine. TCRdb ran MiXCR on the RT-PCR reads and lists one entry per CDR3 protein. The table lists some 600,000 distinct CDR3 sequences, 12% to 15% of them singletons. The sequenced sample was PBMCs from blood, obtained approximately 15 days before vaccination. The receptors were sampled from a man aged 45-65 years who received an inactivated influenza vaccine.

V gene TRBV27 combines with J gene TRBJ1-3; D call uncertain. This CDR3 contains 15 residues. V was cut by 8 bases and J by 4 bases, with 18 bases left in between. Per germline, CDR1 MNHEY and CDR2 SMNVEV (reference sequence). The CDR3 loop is CASGAYPAAGNTIYF. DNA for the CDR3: TGTGCCAGCGGAGCCTACCCAGCAGCCGGAAACACCATATATTTT.

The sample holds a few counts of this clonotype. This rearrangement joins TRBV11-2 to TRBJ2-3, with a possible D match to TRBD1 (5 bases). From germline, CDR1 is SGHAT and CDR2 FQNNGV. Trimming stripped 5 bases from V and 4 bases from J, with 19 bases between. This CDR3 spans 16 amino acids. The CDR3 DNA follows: TGTGCCAGCAGCCAGGTGGGATCAGGGATTGCAGATACGCAGTATTTT. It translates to CASSQVGSGIADTQYF.

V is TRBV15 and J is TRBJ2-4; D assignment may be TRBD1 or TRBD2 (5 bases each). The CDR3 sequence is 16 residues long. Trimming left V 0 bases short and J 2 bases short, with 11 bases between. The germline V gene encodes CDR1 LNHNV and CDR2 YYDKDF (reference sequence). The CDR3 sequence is CATSRDRGASKNIQYF. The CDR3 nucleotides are TGTGCCACCAGCAGAGATCGAGGGGCGTCCAAAAACATTCAGTACTTC.